These 19 T cell receptor beta chains were sequenced from one sample in a study of Graves' ophthalmopathy and Graves' hyperthyroidism. Amplified TCR beta CDR3 regions were obtained using RNA transcripts as template. RT-PCR with HTBI primers came first, then second-round multiplex PCR. TCRdb fed the multiplex PCR reads into MiXCR, producing one record per CDR3 protein. The sample records just over 600,000 distinct CDR3 sequences, 22% being singletons. The sequenced sample was peripheral blood. These receptors all come from a woman in her late teens or twenties with stable Graves' hyperthyroidism. Some clones in this sample may be carry-over from other donors' samples.

The sample holds a few counts of this clonotype. This chain connects TRBV30 to TRBJ2-5; the match to TRBD1 covers 9 bases. Germline V gives CDR1 GTSNPN, CDR2 SVGIG (reference sequence). CDR3 length: 14 amino acids. V lost 3 bases, J lost 4 bases, and 6 bases stayed unmatched. In DNA, the CDR3 is TGTGCCTGGAGCCAAGACAGGGGGATAGAGACCCAGTACTTC. Its protein is CAWSQDRGIETQYF.

This clonotype was picked up many times. The chain employs TRBV6-1 and TRBJ1-2, with TRBD1 identical over 12 bases. Germline V gene lookup returns CDR1 MNHNS and CDR2 SASEGT. The CDR3 consists of 14 residues. V shed 5 bases, J shed 8 bases, and the junction held 6 bases outside the gene matches. The CDR3 coding sequence is TGTGCCAGCAGTCCGGGACAGGGGGCGGTCGGCTACACCTTC. Protein sequence: CASSPGQGAVGYTF.

This clonotype was seen ten or more times. This sequence joins TRBV20-1 and TRBJ1-6; 7 nucleotides agree with TRBD1. This CDR3 region has 15 residues. Germline V gene lookup returns CDR1 DFQATT and CDR2 SNEGSKA (reference sequence). The V gene end was trimmed by 6 bases and the J gene end by 10 bases; junction bases not matched to a gene: 15. For the CDR3, the DNA is TGCAGTGCAAGAATCGAGACAGGGCTTCGGTCACCCCTCCACTTT. Its translation: CSARIETGLRSPLHF.

The genes are TRBV28 and TRBJ1-6; TRBD1 is a possible D gene (6 bases). CDR1 MDHEN and CDR2 SYDVKM come from the germline V gene. This CDR3 is 15 amino acids long. Trimming removed 10 bases from V and 6 bases from J, with 19 bases in between. CDR3 sequence reads: CATHWETGGNSPLHF. The CDR3 region has the DNA TGTGCCACCCATTGGGAGACAGGAGGTAATTCACCCCTCCACTTT.

This clonotype was detected once. The chain couples TRBV13 to TRBJ2-5, with D maybe TRBD2 (6 bases). The CDR3 extends over 14 amino acids. The germline V gene encodes CDR1 PRHDT and CDR2 FYEKMQ (reference sequence). Trimming removed 2 bases from V and 5 bases from J, with 12 bases in between. The DNA for the CDR3 is TGTGCCAGCAGCTTAAATAGGGACTGGGAGACCCAGTACTTC. Translated: CASSLNRDWETQYF.

V and J are TRBV30 and TRBJ2-5; D may be TRBD2 (5 bases). The CDR3 is made up of 13 amino acids. The V end lost 1 base, the J end lost 9 bases, and 15 bases lay between the germline ends. The germline gives CDR1 GTSNPN, CDR2 SVGIG (reference sequence). The CDR3 nucleotides are TGTGCCTGGAGTGGAACAGCGTCGGGGTCCCAGTACTTC. Protein sequence: CAWSGTASGSQYF.

The rearrangement uses TRBV29-1 and TRBJ1-3; D might be TRBD1 (5 bases). In germline, CDR1 is SQVTM, CDR2 ANQGSEA. The V and J ends lost 4 bases and 2 bases respectively, with 9 bases between them. CDR3 size: 13 residues. The CDR3 here is CSVGQTAGNTIYF. As DNA, the CDR3 is TGCAGCGTTGGCCAGACAGCTGGAAACACCATATATTTT.

This clonotype was picked up many times. The chain employs TRBV2 and TRBJ2-5; TRBD2 matches 9 bases. This CDR3 has 16 residues. Germline V CDR1 and CDR2: SNHLY, FYNNEI. The ends lost 7 bases at V and 5 bases at J; junction bases unmatched: 14. For the CDR3, the DNA is TGTGCCAGCACAGCTTTGGGCGGGGGGGCCGTGGAGACCCAGTACTTC. It yields the protein CASTALGGGAVETQYF.

This clonotype was counted at least ten times. The chain combines TRBV29-1 with TRBJ1-1; 7 positions match TRBD1. CDR1 and CDR2 from the germline V gene are SQVTM and ANQGSEA. The length of the CDR3 is 12 residues. The trim removed 7 bases at V and 4 bases at J, leaving 6 bases unmatched. The CDR3 region has the DNA TGCAGCGCTGACAGGGTGGGCACTGAAGCTTTCTTT. This sequence encodes CSADRVGTEAFF.

In its sample, this clonotype was seen many times. J is TRBJ1-3 and V is TRBV20-1; D remains ambiguous. This CDR3 contains 14 residues. Trimming pared 0 bases from V and 4 bases from J, leaving 10 bases between. The germline CDR1 and CDR2 sequences are DFQATT and SNEGSKA (reference sequence). The chain's CDR3 is CSAREAVRGNTIYF. Written as DNA, the CDR3 is TGCAGTGCTAGAGAGGCGGTCAGGGGAAACACCATATATTTT.

This clonotype was seen more than once but under ten times. This may stem from a read error, because a much larger clone lies one nucleotide away. This chain uses TRBV30 with TRBJ2-5; D may be TRBD1 (6 bases). The CDR3 runs to 15 residues. CDR1 is GTSNPN and CDR2 is SVGIG in the germline V gene (reference sequence). In DNA, the CDR3 is TGTGCCTGGAGTGTACGTCCCAGGGGCCAAGAGACCAAGTACTTC. Translating gives CAWSVRPRGQETKYF.

This clonotype was counted at least ten times. This sequence joins TRBV5-1 and TRBJ1-5; 8 bases fit TRBD1. The CDR3 has 15 amino acids. Germline V CDR1 and CDR2: SGHRS, YFSETQ. V lost 0 bases, J lost 7 bases, and 6 bases stayed unmatched. The CDR3 region is CASSLAGQGGQPQHF. The CDR3 nucleotides read TGCGCCAGCAGCTTGGCCGGACAGGGTGGACAGCCCCAGCATTTT.

This clonotype has more than one count but fewer than ten. The CDR3 here is CASSQRGQRSQETQYF. The DNA of the CDR3 is TGCGCCAGCAGCCAGCGGGGACAGCGATCCCAAGAGACCCAGTACTTC. The chain has TRBV4-3 and TRBJ2-5, with D perhaps matching TRBD1 (7 bases). CDR3 length: 16 amino acids. V gave up 3 bases and J gave up 1 base, with 15 bases separating them. CDR1 is LGHNA, CDR2 YSLEER, per germline.

The J gene is TRBJ2-7, the V gene TRBV6-1; weak D call: TRBD2 (6 bases). This CDR3 contains 16 residues. In germline, CDR1 is MNHNS, CDR2 SASEGT. V gave up 5 bases and J gave up 3 bases, with 20 bases separating them. CDR3 loop: CASSRDSPLIYYEQYF. CDR3 DNA: TGTGCCAGCAGTAGGGACTCTCCCCTGATCTACTACGAGCAGTACTTC.

This clonotype has a handful of counts. A read error may account for a junction end that differs from germline. This chain's CDR3 is CVSRDPSSYEQYF. The DNA of the CDR3 is TGTGTCAGCAGGGACCCGAGCTCCTACGAGCAGTACTTC. This chain links TRBV2 with TRBJ2-7, with D tentatively TRBD1 or TRBD2 (5 bases each). The CDR3 loop spans 13 amino acids. The germline gives CDR1 SNHLY, CDR2 FYNNEI.

The chain's CDR3 is CATGPLGTQYF. The CDR3 DNA reads as TGTGCCACTGGGCCTTTAGGGACCCAGTACTTC. The J gene is TRBJ2-5, the V gene TRBV19; D ambiguous. Trimming took 10 bases from V and 7 from J, leaving 13 bases between them. Looked up from germline, CDR1 is LNHDA and CDR2 is SQIVND (reference sequence). This CDR3 has 11 residues.

This clonotype was counted many times. As DNA, the CDR3 is TGTGCCAGCGGATGGACAGGGGACACCGGGGAGCTGTTTTTT. Protein product: CASGWTGDTGELFF. This sequence joins TRBV12-3 or TRBV12-4 and TRBJ2-2, with TRBD1 matching over 9 bases. The junction had 4 bases not matched to a gene; V was cut back by 8 bases and J by 3 bases. The length of the CDR3 is 14 residues.

The rearrangement links TRBV27 to TRBJ2-7; the D gene is possibly TRBD1 (6 bases). The CDR3 length is 14 residues. Germline V gene data show CDR1 as MNHEY and CDR2 as SMNVEV (reference sequence). Trimming took 2 bases from V and 5 from J, leaving 13 bases between them. The CDR3 sequence: CASSLRGGGDEQYF. In DNA, the CDR3 is TGTGCCAGCAGTTTACGAGGGGGTGGGGACGAGCAGTACTTC.

This clonotype was counted many times. V is TRBV2 and J is TRBJ1-1; D is ambiguous. The CDR3 sequence is 12 residues long. The germline V gene encodes CDR1 SNHLY and CDR2 FYNNEI. With 7 bases removed from V and 5 bases from J, the gap between germline ends came to 11 bases. The CDR3 protein is CASTGERTEAFF. CDR3 nucleotide sequence: TGTGCCAGCACCGGGGAAAGGACTGAAGCTTTCTTT. Full variable domain (outside the CDR3, taken from reference TRBV2 and TRBJ1-1): EPEVTQTPSHQVTQMGQEVILRCVPISNHLYFYWYRQILGQKVEFLVSFYNNEISEKSEIFDDQFSVERPDGSNFTLKIRSTKLEDSAMYFCASTGERTEAFFGQGTRLTVV.